This TCR beta chain was sequenced in a study of TIL therapy for anti-PD-1-resistant metastatic lung cancer. Study-level results: TIL cultures after expansion showed higher clonality and lower diversity than baseline tumor (median around 5.9% vs 31%).

The time point denotes: pre-treatment sample, taken before nivolumab and TIL therapy. Tumor tissue came from excised metastases, mostly pleural nodules or supraclavicular lymph nodes. The immunoSEQ assay was v3. This table comes from immunoSEQ multiplex PCR, and its TCRdb copy is limited to in-frame clones, with some not included. The repertoire holds thousands of clones, with 64% as singletons. Trimming cost V 3 bases and J 3 bases, with 6 bases left between them. The CDR3 is 13 residues long. Germline V gene sequence: CDR1 MNHEY, CDR2 SVGAGI. About this clone: Its antigen is undetermined.

The rearrangement uses TRBV6-5 and TRBJ1-3; D gene ambiguous. The receptor's source is a man aged 65 to 79 with non-small cell lung cancer. The specimen was tumor tissue, collected at baseline. The chain's CDR3 is CASSYYIGNTIYF. CDR3 DNA sequence: TGTGCCAGCAGTTATTACATTGGAAACACCATATATTTT.